Each of the 3 T cell receptor beta chains below was sequenced from the same sample in a study of T cell responses to AZD1222 COVID-19 vaccine. Produced via immunoSEQ multiplex PCR; TCRdb's table is partial and in-frame only. The table has some 71,000 clones, roughly nine tenths seen once; the top ten hold around 30%. The source material was peripheral blood, sampled 28 days after the second AZD1222 dose. Receptor source: an adult who received the AZD1222 COVID-19 vaccine.

This clone was counted a single time. This sequence joins TRBV19 and TRBJ2-2; D remains ambiguous. Germline V gives CDR1 LNHDA, CDR2 SQIVND (reference sequence). V was trimmed by 5 bases and J by 5 bases, leaving 24 bases between them. The CDR3 sequence is 18 residues long. The CDR3 reads CASSSLPAGWGRTGELFF. DNA of the CDR3: TGTGCCAGTAGTTCCCTCCCAGCTGGCTGGGGTAGGACCGGGGAGCTGTTTTTT.

The V gene is TRBV12-5, the J gene TRBJ1-2, with D hard to call. The CDR3 contains 13 residues. The germline V gene encodes CDR1 LGHNT and CDR2 FRNRAP. Trimming left V 3 bases short and J 8 bases short, with 13 bases between. The CDR3 nucleotides are TGTGCTAGTGGTTTCCAGCCGCCTGAGGGCTACACCTTC. Translated: CASGFQPPEGYTF.

The J gene is TRBJ1-4, the V gene TRBV6-5, with TRBD1 as a possible D gene (5 bases). Germline-derived CDR1 and CDR2 are MNHEY and SVGAGI. V was shortened by 5 bases and J by 4 bases, with 8 bases between the two germline ends. The CDR3 length is 13 residues. CDR3 amino acids: CASSRGNNEKLFF. The DNA for the CDR3 is TGTGCCAGCAGTCGGGGGAATAATGAAAAACTGTTTTTT.